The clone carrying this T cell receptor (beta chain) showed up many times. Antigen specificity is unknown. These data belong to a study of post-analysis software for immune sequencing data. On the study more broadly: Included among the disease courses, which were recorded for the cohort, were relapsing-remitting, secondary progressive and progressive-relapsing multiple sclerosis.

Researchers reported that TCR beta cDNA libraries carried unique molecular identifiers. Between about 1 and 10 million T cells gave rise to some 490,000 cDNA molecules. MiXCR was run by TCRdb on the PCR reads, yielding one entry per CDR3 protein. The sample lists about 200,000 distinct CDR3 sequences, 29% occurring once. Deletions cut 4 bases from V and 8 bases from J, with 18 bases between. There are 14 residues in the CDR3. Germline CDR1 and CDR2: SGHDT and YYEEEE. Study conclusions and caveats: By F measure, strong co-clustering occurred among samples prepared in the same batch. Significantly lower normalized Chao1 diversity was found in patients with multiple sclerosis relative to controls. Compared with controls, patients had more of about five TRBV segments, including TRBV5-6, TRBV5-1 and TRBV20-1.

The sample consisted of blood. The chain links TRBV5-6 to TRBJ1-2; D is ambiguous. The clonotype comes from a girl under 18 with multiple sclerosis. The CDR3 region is CASSLSGRPSGYTF. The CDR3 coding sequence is TGTGCCAGCAGCCTATCCGGACGGCCCTCAGGCTACACCTTC.